The 12 T cell receptor beta chains below all came from one sample that was sequenced in a study of radiotherapy plus CTLA-4 blockade in lung cancer. The method was immunoSEQ multiplex PCR; TCRdb's version includes in-frame clones alone and lacks a portion of them. This table holds roughly 44,000 clones, less than 85% found once. The sample consisted of peripheral blood, taken from a patient treated with radiotherapy plus ipilimumab. The receptors were gathered from a human donor with non-small cell lung cancer who had stable disease on radiotherapy plus ipilimumab.

The chain links TRBV11-2 to TRBJ1-1; D is undetermined. Germline CDR1 SGHAT, CDR2 FQNNGV. CDR3 length: 13 amino acids. V lost 1 base and J lost 4, with 7 bases in between. The CDR3 sequence is CASSLVSLTEAFF. CDR3 sequence (DNA): TGTGCCAGCAGCTTAGTCTCGCTCACTGAAGCTTTCTTT.

DNA for the CDR3: TGTGCCAGCTCAACGTCAACAGGGAACTATGGCTACACCTTC. Its translation: CASSTSTGNYGYTF. The rearrangement links TRBV18 to TRBJ1-2, with a tentative D call TRBD1 (6 bases). V was pared by 5 bases and J by 2 bases, with 12 bases between. Germline CDR1 KGHSH, CDR2 LQKENI. The CDR3 covers 14 residues.

As to this clone: The identical CDR3 is also encoded by other nucleotide sequences in the sample. The rearrangement links TRBV5-1 to TRBJ1-4; D unclear. V lost 4 bases to trimming and J lost 0 bases, with 7 bases between them. Germline values: CDR1 SGHRS, CDR2 YFSETQ. This CDR3 has 14 residues. The CDR3 is CASSSDPTNEKLFF. The CDR3 nucleotides are TGCGCCAGCAGCAGTGATCCAACTAATGAAAAACTGTTTTTT. The whole variable domain, filled in from reference TRBV5-1 and TRBJ1-4, reads KAGVTQTPRYLIKTRGQQVTLSCSPISGHRSVSWYQQTPGQGLQFLFEYFSETQRNKGNFPGRFSGRQFSNSRSEMNVSTLELGDSALYLCASSSDPTNEKLFFGSGTQLSVL.

V usage is TRBV5-5 and J usage is TRBJ2-5; D remains ambiguous. This CDR3 region has 13 residues. V lost 6 bases to trimming and J lost 1 base, with 10 bases between them. Germline V CDR1 and CDR2: SGHKS, YYEKEE (reference sequence). CDR3 loop: CASTAPAQETQYF. In DNA form, the CDR3 reads TGTGCCAGCACCGCTCCAGCCCAAGAGACCCAGTACTTC.

This clone was counted once. The chain uses TRBV4-1 and TRBJ1-1; no reliable D call. The length of the CDR3 is 15 residues. The V end was cut by 0 bases, the J end by 4 bases, with 12 bases between. Germline CDR1 and CDR2: MGHRA and YSYEKL. The chain's CDR3 is CASSQDQPGGTEAFF. The CDR3 DNA is TGCGCCAGCAGCCAAGATCAGCCAGGTGGCACTGAAGCTTTCTTT.

The V and J genes are TRBV6-1 and TRBJ1-6; no clear D. This CDR3 contains 15 residues. Looked up from germline, CDR1 is MNHNS and CDR2 is SASEGT. Deletions cut 1 base from V and 0 bases from J, with 4 bases between. CDR3 nucleotides: TGTGCCAGCAGTGAAGGGAACTCCTATAATTCACCCCTCCACTTT. Translation gives CASSEGNSYNSPLHF.

V and J are TRBV7-6 and TRBJ2-3; 8 nucleotides match TRBD2. CDR1 is SGHVS, CDR2 FNYEAQ, per germline. The CDR3 runs 14 residues. The J segment lost 5 bases and the V segment lost 5 bases, leaving 6 bases of the junction unmatched. The CDR3 DNA reads as TGTGCCAGCAGCCGGGGGGGGGCGAAAGATACGCAGTATTTT. It encodes CASSRGGAKDTQYF. Full variable domain (outside the CDR3, taken from reference TRBV7-6 and TRBJ2-3): GAGVSQSPRYKVTKRGQDVALRCDPISGHVSLYWYRQALGQGPEFLTYFNYEAQQDKSGLPNDRFSAERPEGSISTLTIQRTEQRDSAMYRCASSRGGAKDTQYFGPGTRLTVL.

This clone was observed a few times. In DNA, the CDR3 is TGTGCCAGCAGCCCCAGACGGACCGGGGAGCTGTTTTTT. Its protein is CASSPRRTGELFF. The rearrangement links TRBV7-9 to TRBJ2-2, with D unclear. Germline V gene lookup returns CDR1 SEHNR and CDR2 FQNEAQ (reference sequence). CDR3 length equals 13 residues. Trimming removed 5 bases from V and 5 bases from J, with 9 bases in between.

This chain uses TRBV10-3 with TRBJ2-1, with D perhaps matching TRBD2 (5 bases). The length of the CDR3 is 16 residues. The V end lost 3 bases, the J end lost 10 bases, and 22 bases lay between the germline ends. Germline CDR1 ENHRY, CDR2 SYGVKD. CDR3 sequence (DNA): TGTGCCATCAGTGACATGCCTCCCAGCGGCCAAAGGGAGCAGTTCTTC. Translation gives CAISDMPPSGQREQFF.

CDR3 in amino acids: CASSQGGHNEQFF. The CDR3, as DNA: TGTGCCAGCAGCCAGGGGGGGCACAATGAGCAGTTCTTC. The chain has TRBV28 and TRBJ2-1; D may be TRBD1 or TRBD2 (7 bases each). CDR1 MDHEN and CDR2 SYDVKM come from the germline V gene. The V gene lost 6 bases and the J gene lost 5 bases, with 11 bases spanning the gap. The CDR3 contains 13 residues.

The chain joins TRBV5-6 to TRBJ1-1; D is uncertain. The CDR3 covers 13 residues. Germline V CDR1 and CDR2: SGHDT, YYEEEE. Between the trimmed V and J ends, which lost 2 bases and 1 base, there was a span of 6 bases. This CDR3 reads CASSFTANTEAFF. CDR3 in DNA: TGTGCCAGCAGCTTTACGGCGAACACTGAAGCTTTCTTT.

The CDR3 DNA is TGTGCCAGCTCACTCTCATACAGGGGGCACAACTATGGCTACACCTTC. It specifies CASSLSYRGHNYGYTF. This chain uses TRBV18 with TRBJ1-2, with 9 bases aligning to TRBD1. J was trimmed by 2 bases and V by 4 bases; bases with no gene match: 8. CDR1 is KGHSH and CDR2 is LQKENI in the germline V gene. The CDR3 runs 16 residues.